The 17 T cell receptor beta chains given below trace back to one sample, sequenced in a study of OX40 agonist ivuxolimab in advanced cancers. Profiled with immunoSEQ multiplex PCR; TCRdb holds only in-frame clones, not every one. The data contain approximately 72,000 clones, 70% to 90% of them singletons. Sequences were derived from CD4+ or CD8+ T cells sorted from blood, sampled in a trial of the OX40 agonist ivuxolimab. These receptors originate from an adult with an advanced solid tumor such as melanoma, head and neck, liver or kidney cancer.

The chain is built from TRBV6-1 and TRBJ2-7; possibly TRBD1 for D (5 bases). The germline V gene encodes CDR1 MNHNS and CDR2 SASEGT. V was trimmed by 3 bases and J by 6 bases, leaving 21 bases between them. The CDR3 runs 16 residues. The CDR3 is CASSDQNQGRLGEQYF. CDR3 DNA sequence: TGTGCCAGCAGTGATCAGAATCAGGGCAGGTTGGGCGAGCAGTACTTC.

The sample holds one count of this clone. The chain couples TRBV5-8 to TRBJ2-5; TRBD2 matches at 9 bases. This CDR3 contains 14 residues. CDR1 and CDR2 from the germline V gene are SGHTS and YDEGEE. V was pared by 1 base and J by 5 bases, with 3 bases of the junction left unmatched. For the CDR3, the DNA is TGTGCCAGCAGCTTGTCTAGCGGGATTGAGACCCAGTACTTC. It translates to CASSLSSGIETQYF.

The chain combines TRBV5-4 with TRBJ2-5, with 11 bases lining up with TRBD1. CDR1 SGHNT and CDR2 YYREEE come from the germline V gene (reference sequence). The V gene end was trimmed by 1 base and the J gene end by 7 bases; junction bases not matched to a gene: 3. The CDR3 is 14 residues long. The CDR3 protein is CASSLPGTGGTQYF. As DNA, the CDR3 is TGTGCCAGCAGCTTGCCCGGGACAGGGGGGACCCAGTACTTC.

The chain combines TRBV7-9 with TRBJ2-7; 7 bases fit TRBD1. The CDR3 extends over 15 amino acids. J was trimmed by 2 bases and V by 1 base; bases with no gene match: 5. CDR1 and CDR2 (germline): SEHNR, FQNEAQ (reference sequence). In DNA, the CDR3 is TGTGCCAGCAGCTTAGGGGGGACAGTTACCTACGAGCAGTACTTC. Encoded protein: CASSLGGTVTYEQYF. Drawing the rest from reference TRBV7-9 and TRBJ2-7, the complete variable domain is DTGVSQNPRHKITKRGQNVTFRCDPISEHNRLYWYRQTLGQGPEFLTYFQNEAQLEKSRLLSDRFSAERPKGSFSTLEIQRTEQGDSAMYLCASSLGGTVTYEQYFGPGTRLTVT.

The chain couples TRBV30 to TRBJ2-5; 7 nucleotides align to TRBD2. The CDR3 covers 12 residues. Germline loops: CDR1 GTSNPN, CDR2 SVGIG (reference sequence). The V segment lost 5 bases and the J segment 5 bases; nucleotides outside the gene matches: 5. CDR3: CAWGRAGETQYF. The CDR3, as DNA: TGTGCCTGGGGGAGGGCGGGGGAGACCCAGTACTTC. Combining the CDR3 with reference TRBV30 and TRBJ2-5 gives the whole variable domain SQTIHQWPATLVQPVGSPLSLECTVEGTSNPNLYWYRQAAGRGLQLLFYSVGIGQISSEVPQNLSASRPQDRQFILSSKKLLLSDSGFYLCAWGRAGETQYFGPGTRLLVL.

The V and J genes are TRBV4-3 and TRBJ2-3; D may match TRBD1 or TRBD2 (5 bases each). CDR1 and CDR2 (germline): LGHNA, YSLEER. The CDR3 contains 19 residues. Trimming shortened V by 1 base and J by 9 bases, and 29 bases separated the two germline ends. The CDR3 is CASSQAAGTQGQNPETQYF. DNA of the CDR3: TGCGCCAGCAGCCAAGCCGCCGGGACCCAAGGGCAAAACCCTGAGACGCAGTATTTT.

The CDR3 DNA is TGTGCCAGCAGTCCGGGACCCGTCACCGGGGAGCTGTTTTTT. It translates to CASSPGPVTGELFF. The genes are TRBV6-5 and TRBJ2-2; either TRBD1 or TRBD2 may supply D (5 bases each). The CDR3 is 14 residues long. V lost 5 bases, J lost 4 bases, and 11 bases lay in between. In germline, CDR1 is MNHEY, CDR2 SVGAGI.

This sequence joins TRBV6-6 and TRBJ2-7, with TRBD1 identical over 8 bases. V shed 5 bases and J 4 bases; nucleotides not matched to a gene: 7. Germline loops: CDR1 MNHNY, CDR2 SVGAGI (reference sequence). The CDR3 spans 14 residues. This CDR3 reads CASSPRTGFYEQYF. As DNA, the CDR3 is TGTGCCAGCAGTCCACGGACAGGGTTTTACGAGCAGTACTTC.

This chain connects TRBV28 to TRBJ1-1; D is ambiguous. CDR3 length: 13 residues. Germline V gene lookup returns CDR1 MDHEN and CDR2 SYDVKM. V lost 2 bases and J lost 3, with 7 bases in between. In nucleotides, the CDR3 is TGTGCCAGCAGTTTACCGGGTGACACTGAAGCTTTCTTT. Encoded protein: CASSLPGDTEAFF.

The chain carries TRBV2 and TRBJ2-5; no clear D gene. The germline CDR1 and CDR2 sequences are SNHLY and FYNNEI. Trimming took off 2 bases at V and 1 base at J, with 17 bases between the two ends. The length of the CDR3 is 17 residues. The CDR3: CASSEYGRSVPQETQYF. In DNA, the CDR3 is TGTGCCAGCAGTGAATATGGTCGGAGTGTACCCCAAGAGACCCAGTACTTC.

The CDR3 coding sequence is TGTGCCAGCAGCTTAGCGGGGGGGCTGGGAAAGACCCAGTACTTC. It yields the protein CASSLAGGLGKTQYF. J is TRBJ2-5 and V is TRBV7-2, with D possibly being TRBD2 (7 bases). Per germline, CDR1 SGHTA and CDR2 FQGNSA. V lost 0 bases to trimming and J lost 6 bases, with 14 bases between them. The CDR3 has 15 amino acids.

The rearrangement joins TRBV10-3 to TRBJ1-5; 9 nucleotides line up with TRBD1. V shed 1 base, J shed 5 bases, and the junction held 3 bases outside the gene matches. The CDR3 is 15 residues long. The germline V gene encodes CDR1 ENHRY and CDR2 SYGVKD. The CDR3: CAISEFGQGYQPQHF. DNA for the CDR3: TGTGCCATCAGTGAGTTTGGACAGGGGTATCAGCCCCAGCATTTT.

The chain employs TRBV6-1 and TRBJ2-7; D is undetermined. Trimming left V 2 bases short and J 1 base short, with 9 bases between. The germline gives CDR1 MNHNS, CDR2 SASEGT. The CDR3 spans 14 residues. CDR3 region: CASSELSESYEQYF. CDR3 bases: TGTGCCAGCAGTGAACTTAGTGAGTCCTACGAGCAGTACTTC.

The V and J genes are TRBV5-3 and TRBJ2-1; either TRBD1 or TRBD2 may fit D (5 bases each). TRBV5-3 is noted as an ORF with a role that remains uncertain. V dropped 4 bases and J dropped 0 bases, with 11 bases sitting between them. CDR3 length: 15 amino acids. CDR3 in DNA: TGTGCCAGAAGCCCGGGGCCGAGCTCCTACAATGAGCAGTTCTTC. Its translation is CARSPGPSSYNEQFF.

This clone was seen just once. This sequence joins TRBV2 and TRBJ1-1; possible D gene TRBD1, 6 bases. The CDR3 has 14 residues. With 4 bases removed from V and 1 base from J, the gap between germline ends came to 10 bases. Looked up from germline, CDR1 is SNHLY and CDR2 is FYNNEI. Written as DNA, the CDR3 is TGTGCCAGCAGTGTTAGACAGGAGAACACTGAAGCTTTCTTT. Translated: CASSVRQENTEAFF.

This sequence joins TRBV7-2 and TRBJ2-1; D unclear. Between the trimmed V and J ends, which lost 1 base and 6 bases, there was a span of 7 bases. The CDR3 has 13 residues. CDR1 SGHTA and CDR2 FQGNSA come from the germline V gene. This chain's CDR3 is CASSLDRLNEQFF. CDR3 nucleotide sequence: TGTGCCAGCAGCTTAGACAGACTCAATGAGCAGTTCTTC.

The V and J genes are TRBV2 and TRBJ2-7, with a tentative D call TRBD1 (6 bases). There are 15 residues in the CDR3. The germline V gene has CDR1 SNHLY and CDR2 FYNNEI. The ends were cut back, 0 bases at V and 3 bases at J, with 12 bases in the middle. For the CDR3, the DNA is TGTGCCAGCAGTGAAGCGCTAGGACAGCTCTACGAGCAGTACTTC. Its protein product is CASSEALGQLYEQYF.